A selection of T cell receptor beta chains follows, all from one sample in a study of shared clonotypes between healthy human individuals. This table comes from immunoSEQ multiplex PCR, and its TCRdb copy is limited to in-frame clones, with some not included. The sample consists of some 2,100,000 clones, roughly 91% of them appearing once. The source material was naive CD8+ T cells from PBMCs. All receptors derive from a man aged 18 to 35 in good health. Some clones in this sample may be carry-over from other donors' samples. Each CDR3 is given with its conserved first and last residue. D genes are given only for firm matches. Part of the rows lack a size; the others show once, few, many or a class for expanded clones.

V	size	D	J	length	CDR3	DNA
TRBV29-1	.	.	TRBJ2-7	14	CSVGPSEIDYEQYF	TGCAGCGTTGGTCCTAGCGAGATAGACTACGAGCAGTACTTC
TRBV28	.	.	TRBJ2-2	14	CASSLQISTGELFF	TGTGCCAGCAGTTTACAGATAAGCACCGGGGAGCTGTTTTTT
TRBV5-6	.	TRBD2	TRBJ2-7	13	CASSPPGGSEQYF	TGTGCCAGCAGCCCGCCGGGGGGGAGCGAGCAGTACTTC
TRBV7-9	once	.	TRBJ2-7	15	CASSLGAGASNEQYF	TGTGCCAGCAGCTTAGGGGCAGGGGCTTCAAACGAGCAGTACTTC
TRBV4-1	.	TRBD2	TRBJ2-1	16	CASSRSGRSSYNEQFF	TGCGCCAGCAGCCGTAGCGGGAGGAGCTCCTACAATGAGCAGTTCTTC
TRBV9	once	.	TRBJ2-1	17	CASSVALRGSSYNEQFF	TGTGCCAGCAGCGTAGCTCTCCGGGGGAGCTCCTACAATGAGCAGTTCTTC
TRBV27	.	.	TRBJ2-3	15	CASSLIPKRADTQYF	TGTGCCAGCAGTTTAATACCTAAACGAGCAGATACGCAGTATTTT
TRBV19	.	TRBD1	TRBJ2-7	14	CASTAGQGPYEQYF	TGTGCCAGTACCGCGGGACAGGGGCCCTACGAGCAGTACTTC
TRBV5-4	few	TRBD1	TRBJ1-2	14	CASSLDRGFYGYTF	TGTGCCAGCAGTCTTGACAGGGGCTTCTATGGCTACACCTTC
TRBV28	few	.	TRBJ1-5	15	CASSFGREGVQPQHF	TGTGCCAGCAGTTTTGGCAGGGAGGGGGTTCAGCCCCAGCATTTT
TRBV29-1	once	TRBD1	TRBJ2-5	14	CSVEGGTVQETQYF	TGCAGCGTTGAAGGGGGGACAGTCCAAGAGACCCAGTACTTC
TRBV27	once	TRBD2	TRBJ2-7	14	CASSGRERIYEQYF	TGTGCCAGCAGTGGGCGGGAGAGGATCTACGAGCAGTACTTC
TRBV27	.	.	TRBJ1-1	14	CASSSDRVNTEAFF	TGTGCCAGCAGCTCCGACCGAGTGAACACTGAAGCTTTCTTT
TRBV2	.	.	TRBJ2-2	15	CASRAEVANTGELFF	TGTGCCAGCAGGGCCGAGGTTGCGAACACCGGGGAGCTGTTTTTT
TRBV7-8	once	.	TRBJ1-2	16	CASSLGARSSNYGYTF	TGTGCCAGCAGCTTAGGGGCCAGATCATCTAACTATGGCTACACCTTC
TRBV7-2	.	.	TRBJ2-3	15	CASSLPGGLADTQYF	TGTGCCAGCAGCTTACCTGGGGGGTTGGCGGATACGCAGTATTTT
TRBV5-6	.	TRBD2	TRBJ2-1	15	CASSSSGTPYNEQFF	TGTGCCAGCAGCTCTAGCGGGACCCCGTACAATGAGCAGTTCTTC
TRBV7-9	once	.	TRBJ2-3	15	CASSAGSLITDTQYF	TGTGCCAGCAGCGCCGGGAGTTTGATCACAGATACGCAGTATTTT
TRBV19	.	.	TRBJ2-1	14	CASSIRRVDNEQFF	TGTGCCAGTAGTATAAGGAGGGTCGACAATGAGCAGTTCTTC
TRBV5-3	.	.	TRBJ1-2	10	CARSLPDIAF	TGTGCCAGAAGCCTTCCCGACATCGCCTTC
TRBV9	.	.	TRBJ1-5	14	CASSARGANQPQHF	TGTGCCAGCAGCGCACGGGGGGCTAATCAGCCCCAGCATTTT
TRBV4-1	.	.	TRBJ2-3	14	CASSQAGSTDTQYF	TGCGCCAGCAGCCAAGCTGGCAGCACAGATACGCAGTATTTT
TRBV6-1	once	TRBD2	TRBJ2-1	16	CASSDSFLAGGGEQFF	TGTGCCAGCAGTGATTCGTTCCTAGCGGGAGGGGGTGAGCAGTTCTTC
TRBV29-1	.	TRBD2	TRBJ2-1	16	CSDATGLGAMYYEQFF	TGCAGCGACGCTACCGGACTAGGCGCTATGTACTATGAGCAGTTCTTC